This T cell receptor beta chain was sequenced in a study of T cells after yellow fever vaccination. At the level of the study: SMART-Seq v4 Ultra Low Input prepared libraries from low-cell fractions.

The CDR3 totals 13 residues. V lost 4 bases and J lost 4, with 11 bases in between. Germline V gives CDR1 SGHRS, CDR2 YFSETQ. Study-wide results and limits: Abundant bulk-derived clonotypes could contaminate FACS-sorted repertoires. Subsequent booster samples again held most clones from primary vaccination (roughly 96% CD4, approximately 86% CD8). Some clonotypes, a small share, were shared between CD4 and CD8 compartments.

This clonotype occurred a few times. The target antigen is unknown. Each CDR3 protein gets one entry after TCRdb re-called the 5' RACE reads with MiXCR. The sample includes about 300,000 distinct CDR3 sequences, under 5% seen only once; the top ten take 24%. The chain joins TRBV5-1 to TRBJ1-2; D is unclear. The source material was PBMCs, sampled 5 days after the yellow fever booster vaccination. The TCR comes from a man aged 18 to 29 who received the YFV17D yellow fever vaccine. The CDR3 DNA is TGCGCCAGCAGCGAAGACCGGACCTATGGCTACACCTTC. It yields the protein CASSEDRTYGYTF.